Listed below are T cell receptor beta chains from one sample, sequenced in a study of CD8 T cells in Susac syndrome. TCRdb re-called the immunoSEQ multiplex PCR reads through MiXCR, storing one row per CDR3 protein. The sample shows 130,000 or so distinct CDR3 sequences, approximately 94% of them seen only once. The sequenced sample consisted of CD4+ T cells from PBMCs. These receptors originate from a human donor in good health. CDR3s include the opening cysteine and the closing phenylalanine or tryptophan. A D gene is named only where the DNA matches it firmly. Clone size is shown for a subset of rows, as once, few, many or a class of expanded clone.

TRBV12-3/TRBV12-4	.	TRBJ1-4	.	TGTGCCAGCAGAGTCGGGGGTGTTGAAAAACTGTTTTTT	CASRVGGVEKLFF
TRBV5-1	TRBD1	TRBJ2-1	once	TGCGCCAGCAGCCCGGGACAGGGTGACAATGAGCAGTTCTTC	CASSPGQGDNEQFF
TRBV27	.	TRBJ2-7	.	TGTGCCAGCAGTTCTGTCGACCTCAAGGGTTCCTACGAGCAGTACTTC	CASSSVDLKGSYEQYF
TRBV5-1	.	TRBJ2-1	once	TGCGCCAGCAGCTTTTCGGGGGAGTCAGGTAATGAGCAGTTCTTC	CASSFSGESGNEQFF
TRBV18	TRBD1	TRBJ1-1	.	TGTGCCAGCTCACCGCCCAGGGACAGGAGAAACACTGAAGCTTTCTTT	CASSPPRDRRNTEAFF
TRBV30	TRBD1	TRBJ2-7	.	TGTGCCTGGAGGGCGGGGACAGGGTTTAACGAGCAGTACTTC	CAWRAGTGFNEQYF
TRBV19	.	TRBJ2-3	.	TGTGCCAGTAGTATGGGAGGCCCCCGAGATACGCAGTATTTT	CASSMGGPRDTQYF
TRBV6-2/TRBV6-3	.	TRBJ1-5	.	TGTGCCAGCACCCTAACCGGGAATCAGCCCCAGCATTTT	CASTLTGNQPQHF
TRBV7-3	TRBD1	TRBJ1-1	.	TGTGCCAGCAGCTTAAGGGACAGAAACACTGAAGCTTTCTTT	CASSLRDRNTEAFF
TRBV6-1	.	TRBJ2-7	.	TGTGCCAGCAGGAACTCAGAGCTAGAGTACTTC	CASRNSELEYF
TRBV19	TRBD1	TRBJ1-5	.	TGTGCCAGTAGTATAGATCCTCCGACAGGGCTAAGCAATCAGCCCCAGCATTTT	CASSIDPPTGLSNQPQHF
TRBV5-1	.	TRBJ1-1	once	TGCGCCAGCAGTTACGGAGGGGAGCACACTGAAGCTTTCTTT	CASSYGGEHTEAFF
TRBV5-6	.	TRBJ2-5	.	TGTGCCAGCAGCCTTCGGGGGCCAAGACAAGAGACCCAGTACTTC	CASSLRGPRQETQYF
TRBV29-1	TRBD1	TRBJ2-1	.	TGCAGCGTCCGGGACAGCCTCTACAATGAGCAGTTCTTC	CSVRDSLYNEQFF
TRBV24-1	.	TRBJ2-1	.	TGTGCCACCAGTGATGGGGCGGGAAGTGAGCAGTTCTTC	CATSDGAGSEQFF
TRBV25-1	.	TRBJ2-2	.	TGTGCCAGCAGTGATAGAGGTCCAGGGGAGCTGTTTTTT	CASSDRGPGELFF
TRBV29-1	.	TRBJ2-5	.	TGCAGCGTTGACAGGGGGGTGGGGGAGACCCAGTACTTC	CSVDRGVGETQYF
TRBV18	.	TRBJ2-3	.	TGTGCCAGCTCACCGATGTCTTCCACAGATACGCAGTATTTT	CASSPMSSTDTQYF
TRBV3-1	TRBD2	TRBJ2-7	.	TGTGCCAGCAGCCGACCGACTAGCGGAATCTACGAGCAGTACTTC	CASSRPTSGIYEQYF
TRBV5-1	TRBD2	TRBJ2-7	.	TGCGCCAGCCGTCGGACGGGGGGAGACGAGCAGTACTTC	CASRRTGGDEQYF
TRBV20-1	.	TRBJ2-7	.	TGCAGTGCTACCAATAGCGGATCCTACGAGCAGTACTTC	CSATNSGSYEQYF
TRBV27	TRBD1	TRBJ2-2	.	TGTGCCAGCAGTTTGAGGGGGCGAGACACCGGGGAGCTGTTTTTT	CASSLRGRDTGELFF
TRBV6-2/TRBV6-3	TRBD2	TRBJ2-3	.	TGTGCCAGCAGCGTACTAGCGGGAACAGATACGCAGTATTTT	CASSVLAGTDTQYF
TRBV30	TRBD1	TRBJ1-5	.	TGTGCCTGGTCCCGACAGGGACATCAGCCCCAGCATTTT	CAWSRQGHQPQHF
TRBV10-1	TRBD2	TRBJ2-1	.	TGCGCCAGCAGTGGGGCTAGCGGGAGTGAAGAGCAGTTCTTC	CASSGASGSEEQFF
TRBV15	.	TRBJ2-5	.	TGTGCCACCAGCAGAGGGTCAGAACAAGAGACCCAGTACTTC	CATSRGSEQETQYF
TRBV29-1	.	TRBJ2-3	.	TGCAGCGTTGAAAGCGGCATATCTGATACGCAGTATTTT	CSVESGISDTQYF